Following are 8 T cell receptor beta chains from one sample sequenced in a study of T cells in Graves' hyperthyroidism and ophthalmopathy. Amplification of TCR beta CDR3 regions used RNA as the template. HTBI primers drove first-round RT-PCR of the TCR CDR3. TCRdb reprocessed the multiplex PCR reads with MiXCR, giving one entry per CDR3 protein. The table lists fewer than 900,000 distinct CDR3 sequences, about a sixth of them singletons. The sample consisted of blood. Source of these receptors: a man aged 18 to 30 with Graves' hyperthyroidism.

As regards this clonotype: A much larger clone is a single base away; this may be a read error. The J gene is TRBJ2-1, the V gene TRBV7-9; 11 nucleotides line up with TRBD2. J lost 5 bases, V lost 0 bases, and 6 bases had no gene match. The CDR3 has 17 amino acids. Looked up from germline, CDR1 is SEHNR and CDR2 is FQNEAQ (reference sequence). This CDR3 is CASSLARLAGSHNEQFF. The CDR3 region has the DNA TGTGCCAGCAGCTTAGCGAGACTAGCGGGATCTCACAATGAGCAGTTCTTC.

V and J are TRBV28 and TRBJ1-2; D perhaps matches TRBD1 (5 bases). Per germline, CDR1 MDHEN and CDR2 SYDVKM. The V gene lost 8 bases and the J gene lost 2 bases, with 24 bases spanning the gap. This CDR3 has 17 amino acids. Here the CDR3 reads CASVSLEGVELNYGYTF. The CDR3 DNA is TGTGCCAGCGTTTCTTTAGAAGGGGTCGAGCTGAACTATGGCTACACCTTC.

This clonotype was picked up a small number of times. This chain uses TRBV29-1 with TRBJ2-7; maybe TRBD2 (6 bases). Germline V gene data show CDR1 as SQVTM and CDR2 as ANQGSEA. The CDR3 has 13 amino acids. V was shortened by 6 bases and J by 4 bases, with 16 bases between the two germline ends. This CDR3 reads CSVGGQDGYEQYF. The CDR3 region has the DNA TGCAGCGTCGGAGGGCAGGACGGGTACGAGCAGTACTTC.

Only a few counts were recorded for this clonotype. The V call is TRBV7-2, the J call TRBJ2-7, with a tentative D call TRBD2 (6 bases). CDR1 is SGHTA, CDR2 FQGNSA, per germline. The CDR3 has 17 amino acids. V lost 5 bases, J lost 4 bases, and 24 bases lay in between. The CDR3 region has the DNA TGTGCCAGCAGCCCCATCCTGGGGGGAGAGAGGGATTACGAGCAGTACTTC. It codes for CASSPILGGERDYEQYF. The whole variable domain, remainder taken from reference TRBV7-2 and TRBJ2-7, is GAGVSQSPSNKVTEKGKDVELRCDPISGHTALYWYRQSLGQGLEFLIYFQGNSAPDKSGLPSDRFSAERTGGSVSTLTIQRTQQEDSAVYLCASSPILGGERDYEQYFGPGTRLTVT.

This clonotype occurred a few times. The gene calls are TRBV24-1 and TRBJ2-3; 8 bases are a match to TRBD2. The CDR3 length is 18 residues. The trim removed 3 bases at V and 0 bases at J, leaving 10 bases unmatched. The V gene's germline CDR1 is KGHDR and CDR2 SFDVKD. Written as DNA, the CDR3 is TGTGCCACCAGTGATCCCGTTAGCGGGGATACTAGCACAGATACGCAGTATTTT. This codes for CATSDPVSGDTSTDTQYF.

To note about this clonotype: This may come from a read error, since a much larger clone is one base off. The rearrangement uses TRBV2 and TRBJ2-6; unclear D gene. This CDR3 contains 17 residues. The ends were cut back, 1 base at V and 3 bases at J, with 13 bases in the middle. Germline V lookup: CDR1 SNHLY, CDR2 FYNNEI. The CDR3 is CASSEGGPALGANVLTF. The CDR3 bases are TGTGCCAGCAGTGAAGGCGGTCCGGCCCTTGGGGCCAACGTCCTGACTTTC.

This clonotype was counted at least ten times. V gene TRBV6-1 combines with J gene TRBJ2-1, with a weak D call TRBD1 (6 bases). V lost 7 bases and J lost 8, with 30 bases in between. The CDR3 runs 18 residues. The germline CDR1 and CDR2 sequences are MNHNS and SASEGT. Written as DNA, the CDR3 is TGTGCCAGCACCTCCGCGAGGGGCGCCAGGGGCCACGGGGATGAGCAGTTCTTC. Its protein is CASTSARGARGHGDEQFF.

This clonotype was seen only a few times. This chain links TRBV25-1 with TRBJ1-5; 8 nucleotides align to TRBD1. V shed 2 bases, J shed 7 bases, and the junction held 7 bases outside the gene matches. Germline V lookup: CDR1 MGHDK, CDR2 SYGVNS. The CDR3 totals 15 residues. The CDR3 loop is CASSEGGQGEQPQHF. The CDR3 DNA reads TGTGCCAGCAGTGAAGGAGGACAGGGAGAGCAGCCCCAGCATTTT.